This TCR beta chain was captured in a study of beta chain features in type 1 diabetes. Study findings and constraints: The study found moderately but significantly shorter TCRB CDR3s in all four CD4+ subsets of Type 1 diabetes patients. Within patients, naive, central memory and Treg TCRB repertoires seemed more similar than within healthy donors.

Expressed TCRB transcripts were sequenced after all isolated RNA was converted to cDNA. Data came from immunoSEQ multiplex PCR; TCRdb stores just in-frame clones and leaves some out. The table has around 160,000 clones, over 55% seen once. Per the germline V gene, CDR1 is SQVTM and CDR2 is ANQGSEA. This CDR3 comprises 13 residues. Between the trimmed V and J ends, which lost 5 bases and 2 bases, there was a span of 12 bases. Note on this clone: Its antigen is still unknown.

The TCR originated in a man in his thirties or forties with type 1 diabetes. What was sequenced was naive CD4+ T cells from blood. The chain couples TRBV29-1 to TRBJ1-1, with D uncertain. CDR3 DNA: TGCAGCGTTCATTTGACTCAAAACACTGAAGCTTTCTTT. Its protein product is CSVHLTQNTEAFF.